One and the same sample provided the 23 T cell receptor beta chains below, sequenced in a study of CD8 T cells in Susac syndrome. About 0.45 to 1 ug RNA was reverse transcribed with random hexamers. One entry per CDR3 protein, called by TCRdb with MiXCR from the immunoSEQ multiplex PCR reads. The table includes 80,000 or so distinct CDR3 sequences, around 93% detected once. Sequencing was carried out using CD4+ T cells from PBMCs. These receptors all come from a human donor with Susac syndrome.

The rearrangement links TRBV2 to TRBJ1-1; no definite D call. The length of the CDR3 is 14 residues. The germline V and J ends were trimmed by 5 bases and 3 bases, with 13 bases remaining between them. Germline lookup yields CDR1 SNHLY and CDR2 FYNNEI. CDR3 protein: CASSLVGSDTEAFF. As DNA, the CDR3 is TGTGCCAGCAGTCTCGTGGGGTCGGACACTGAAGCTTTCTTT. The whole variable domain, remainder taken from reference TRBV2 and TRBJ1-1, is EPEVTQTPSHQVTQMGQEVILRCVPISNHLYFYWYRQILGQKVEFLVSFYNNEISEKSEIFDDQFSVERPDGSNFTLKIRSTKLEDSAMYFCASSLVGSDTEAFFGQGTRLTVV.

The V call is TRBV7-2, the J call TRBJ1-1; D gene unclear. Germline lookup yields CDR1 SGHTA and CDR2 FQGNSA. The CDR3 length is 14 residues. V lost 1 base to trimming and J lost 4 bases, with 10 bases between them. This CDR3 reads CASSLGITGTEAFF. Written as DNA, the CDR3 is TGTGCCAGCAGCTTAGGGATTACGGGCACTGAAGCTTTCTTT.

This chain uses TRBV19 with TRBJ1-1; D ambiguous. The CDR3 sequence is 15 residues long. The V end lost 4 bases, the J end lost 1 base, and 13 bases lay between the germline ends. Germline V gives CDR1 LNHDA, CDR2 SQIVND (reference sequence). For the CDR3, the DNA is TGTGCCAGTAGTAGCCGACTCGGTGGGAACACTGAAGCTTTCTTT. Translating it yields CASSSRLGGNTEAFF.

The chain recombines TRBV2 with TRBJ2-2, with 11 bases identical to TRBD1. With V trimmed by 4 bases and J by 4 bases, 8 bases remained unmatched. CDR3 length: 17 amino acids. Germline V gene data show CDR1 as SNHLY and CDR2 as FYNNEI. The CDR3 nucleotides are TGTGCCAGCAGTGTATCACCGGGACAGGGGGTCACCGGGGAGCTGTTTTTT. Translation: CASSVSPGQGVTGELFF.

This chain joins TRBV20-1 and TRBJ2-7; 7 bases match TRBD2. The V segment lost 8 bases and the J segment 3 bases; nucleotides outside the gene matches: 7. This CDR3 has 12 amino acids. Germline lookup yields CDR1 DFQATT and CDR2 SNEGSKA (reference sequence). The CDR3 reads CSSTGDYYEQYF. CDR3 nucleotides: TGCAGTTCTACGGGGGACTACTACGAGCAGTACTTC.

This clonotype occurred once. This chain connects TRBV12-3 or TRBV12-4 to TRBJ2-3, with TRBD2 matching 8 bases. Losses at the gene ends were 3 bases for V and 6 bases for J; bases not matched to a gene: 11. The CDR3 totals 16 residues. CDR3 protein: CASSFQGSGGRDTQYF. CDR3 in DNA: TGTGCCAGCAGTTTTCAAGGAAGCGGGGGTCGGGATACGCAGTATTTT.

This sequence joins TRBV18 and TRBJ2-3; 10 positions match TRBD1. Germline lookup yields CDR1 KGHSH and CDR2 LQKENI. V shed 4 bases and J 2 bases; nucleotides not matched to a gene: 6. The length of the CDR3 is 16 residues. The CDR3 sequence: CASSLVGQGTTDTQYF. CDR3 nucleotides: TGTGCCAGCTCACTTGTGGGACAGGGGACCACAGATACGCAGTATTTT.

This chain joins TRBV5-6 and TRBJ2-5; 12 bases map to TRBD2. V was pared by 4 bases and J by 4 bases, with 2 bases of the junction left unmatched. The germline gives CDR1 SGHDT, CDR2 YYEEEE. CDR3 size: 14 residues. The CDR3 loop is CASSGLAGIETQYF. The CDR3 nucleotides read TGTGCCAGCAGCGGACTAGCGGGGATAGAGACCCAGTACTTC.

The gene calls are TRBV5-5 and TRBJ2-5; D is unresolved. The CDR3 runs 13 residues. V gave up 6 bases and J gave up 3 bases, with 12 bases separating them. CDR1 and CDR2 (germline): SGHKS, YYEKEE (reference sequence). The chain's CDR3 is CASIFRAEETQYF. CDR3 nucleotide sequence: TGTGCCAGCATCTTTCGAGCAGAAGAGACCCAGTACTTC.

The CDR3 region has the DNA TGCGCCAGCGCCAGCGGAGGGGGTGATTACACTGAAGCTTTCTTT. Its translation is CASASGGGDYTEAFF. V gene TRBV5-1 combines with J gene TRBJ1-1, with D possibly matching TRBD1 (6 bases). CDR3 size: 15 residues. Germline V gene sequence: CDR1 SGHRS, CDR2 YFSETQ. V lost 7 bases to trimming and J lost 3 bases, with 19 bases between them.

V usage is TRBV24-1 and J usage is TRBJ2-2; possible D gene TRBD1, 6 bases. V was shortened by 4 bases and J by 6 bases, with 11 bases between the two germline ends. Germline CDR1 reads KGHDR; CDR2 reads SFDVKD. CDR3 length: 14 amino acids. The CDR3 protein is CATSEVTGPGELFF. The CDR3 DNA is TGTGCCACCAGTGAAGTAACAGGGCCCGGGGAGCTGTTTTTT.

V usage is TRBV20-1 and J usage is TRBJ1-4, with D unclear. V was trimmed by 6 bases and J by 4 bases, leaving 15 bases between them. The CDR3 is made up of 14 amino acids. Germline CDR1 reads DFQATT; CDR2 reads SNEGSKA (reference sequence). The CDR3 sequence: CSAPGKVGNEKLFF. DNA for the CDR3: TGCAGTGCCCCGGGGAAAGTGGGTAATGAAAAACTGTTTTTT.

The rearrangement links TRBV24-1 to TRBJ1-2; D not certain. The length of the CDR3 is 17 residues. The germline CDR1 and CDR2 sequences are KGHDR and SFDVKD. V dropped 3 bases and J dropped 2 bases, with 18 bases sitting between them. The CDR3 is CATSDKTEGHRNYGYTF. Written as DNA, the CDR3 is TGTGCCACCAGTGATAAGACCGAGGGCCACCGAAACTATGGCTACACCTTC.

The chain uses TRBV18 and TRBJ2-5, with D unclear. Trimming took off 0 bases at V and 4 bases at J, with 9 bases between the two ends. The CDR3 consists of 14 residues. In germline, CDR1 is KGHSH, CDR2 LQKENI. Written as DNA, the CDR3 is TGTGCCAGCTCACCACCGTCCCAGCGAGAGACCCAGTACTTC. This translates into CASSPPSQRETQYF.

The gene calls are TRBV9 and TRBJ1-2, with D uncertain. This CDR3 comprises 14 residues. Germline lookup yields CDR1 SGDLS and CDR2 YYNGEE. Trimming removed 4 bases from V and 6 bases from J, with 16 bases in between. The CDR3 sequence: CASSQSLDMNGYTF. Written as DNA, the CDR3 is TGTGCCAGCAGCCAATCCTTAGACATGAATGGCTACACCTTC.

This chain joins TRBV28 and TRBJ2-2; 7 bases match TRBD1. V was pared by 2 bases and J by 6 bases, with 3 bases of the junction left unmatched. This CDR3 has 14 amino acids. From germline, CDR1 is MDHEN and CDR2 SYDVKM. CDR3: CASSLDRVSGELFF. Here the CDR3 DNA reads TGTGCCAGCAGTTTAGACAGGGTCTCCGGGGAGCTGTTTTTT.

The rearrangement uses TRBV7-2 and TRBJ2-3; 9 bases match TRBD2. The CDR3 length is 17 residues. V shed 1 base and J 1 base; nucleotides not matched to a gene: 6. CDR1 SGHTA and CDR2 FQGNSA come from the germline V gene. The CDR3 nucleotides are TGTGCCAGCAGCTTAGTCCTCGGCGGGAGGGGCACAGATACGCAGTATTTT. It encodes CASSLVLGGRGTDTQYF.

The CDR3 DNA follows: TGCAGTGCTAGAGACCGGAATGAGGTCTACAATGAGCAGTTCTTC. Residues: CSARDRNEVYNEQFF. The chain employs TRBV20-1 and TRBJ2-1; no reliable D call. V lost 0 bases and J 3 bases, leaving 12 bases between the germline ends. The CDR3 consists of 15 residues. The germline gives CDR1 DFQATT, CDR2 SNEGSKA (reference sequence).

J is TRBJ2-7 and V is TRBV28; 7 positions match TRBD1. Germline values: CDR1 MDHEN, CDR2 SYDVKM. V trimming: 5 bases; J trimming: 5 bases; junction bases outside the gene matches: 6. CDR3 length equals 13 residues. Here the CDR3 DNA reads TGTGCCAGCAGTCCGACAGGGTTCCACGAGCAGTACTTC. Its translation: CASSPTGFHEQYF.

The chain has TRBV5-6 and TRBJ2-1, with 8 bases lining up with TRBD1. The junction had 5 bases not matched to a gene; V was cut back by 0 bases and J by 9 bases. The CDR3 sequence is 14 residues long. CDR1 is SGHDT and CDR2 is YYEEEE in the germline V gene. CDR3 DNA sequence: TGTGCCAGCAGCTTGGTCAGGGGGCGAGGTGAGCAGTTCTTC. It translates to CASSLVRGRGEQFF.

The chain joins TRBV5-4 to TRBJ2-7, with 13 bases that match TRBD2. CDR1 SGHNT and CDR2 YYREEE come from the germline V gene (reference sequence). The CDR3 runs to 14 residues. The V segment lost 4 bases and the J segment 3 bases; nucleotides outside the gene matches: 1. The CDR3 DNA sequence: TGTGCCAGCAGCCGGACTAGCGGGAGCTACGAGCAGTACTTC. It specifies CASSRTSGSYEQYF.

This rearrangement joins TRBV12-3 or TRBV12-4 to TRBJ2-3; D call uncertain. Trimming left V 1 base short and J 0 bases short, with 8 bases between. The CDR3 has 15 amino acids. The CDR3 region has the DNA TGTGCCAGCAGTTTAGGGGCGATCAGCACAGATACGCAGTATTTT. Protein sequence: CASSLGAISTDTQYF.

The sample holds one count of this clonotype. The rearrangement links TRBV7-3 to TRBJ2-3, with D maybe TRBD2 (5 bases). Germline-derived CDR1 and CDR2 are SGHTA and FQGTGA. There are 15 residues in the CDR3. V was pared by 6 bases and J by 2 bases, with 15 bases between. The chain's CDR3 is CASSSSLWNTDTQYF. The CDR3 DNA reads as TGTGCCAGCAGTTCTAGCCTTTGGAACACAGATACGCAGTATTTT. The full variable domain, in which reference TRBV7-3 and TRBJ2-3 provide the parts outside the CDR3, is GAGVSQTPSNKVTEKGKYVELRCDPISGHTALYWYRQSLGQGPEFLIYFQGTGAADDSGLPNDRFFAVRPEGSVSTLKIQRTERGDSAVYLCASSSSLWNTDTQYFGPGTRLTVL.